This T cell receptor beta chain was captured by sequencing in a study of blood T cells in healthy people across ages. Through a sample-barcoded 5' primer and a J-beta primer mix, a second PCR was run for roughly 6 to 11 cycles. Researchers report that a template-switch adaptor with 12 random nucleotides tagged each cDNA molecule. MiXCR, applied by TCRdb to the 5' RACE reads, yields one record per CDR3 protein. This sample has approximately 1.5 million distinct CDR3 sequences, with about 35% found just once. Per germline, CDR1 LGHDT and CDR2 YNNKEL (reference sequence). CDR3 length equals 15 residues. V was clipped by 5 bases and J by 1 base; unmatched bases: 7.

This TCR was recovered from a woman in her twenties or thirties in good health. Material: blood. The V call is TRBV3-1, the J call TRBJ2-7; 8 positions match TRBD2. In DNA, the CDR3 is TGTGCCAGCAGCGGTCGGGGGGGTCTTTCCTACGAGCAGTACTTC. Its protein is CASSGRGGLSYEQYF.